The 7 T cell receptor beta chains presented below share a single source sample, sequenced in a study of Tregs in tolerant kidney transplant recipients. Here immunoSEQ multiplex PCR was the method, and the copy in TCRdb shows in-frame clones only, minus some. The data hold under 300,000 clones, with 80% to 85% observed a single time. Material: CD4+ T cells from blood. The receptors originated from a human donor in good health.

This chain's CDR3 is CASSLGVFGTEAFF. In DNA form, the CDR3 reads TGTGCCAGCAGCCTAGGGGTGTTTGGCACTGAAGCTTTCTTT. The chain employs TRBV5-6 and TRBJ1-1; the D gene is possibly TRBD1 (5 bases). V shed 4 bases and J shed 4 bases, with 14 bases lying between them. CDR1 and CDR2 (germline): SGHDT, YYEEEE. The CDR3 runs 14 residues. Using reference TRBV5-6 and TRBJ1-1 for the parts outside the CDR3, the full variable domain is DAGVTQSPTHLIKTRGQQVTLRCSPKSGHDTVSWYQQALGQGPQFIFQYYEEEERQRGNFPDRFSGHQFPNYSSELNVNALLLGDSALYLCASSLGVFGTEAFFGQGTRLTVV.

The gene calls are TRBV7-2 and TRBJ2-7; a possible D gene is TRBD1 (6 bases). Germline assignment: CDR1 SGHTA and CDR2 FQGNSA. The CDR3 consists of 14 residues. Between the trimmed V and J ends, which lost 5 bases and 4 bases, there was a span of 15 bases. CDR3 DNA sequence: TGTGCCAGCAGCCCCCCGGACAGCACGTACGAGCAGTACTTC. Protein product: CASSPPDSTYEQYF.

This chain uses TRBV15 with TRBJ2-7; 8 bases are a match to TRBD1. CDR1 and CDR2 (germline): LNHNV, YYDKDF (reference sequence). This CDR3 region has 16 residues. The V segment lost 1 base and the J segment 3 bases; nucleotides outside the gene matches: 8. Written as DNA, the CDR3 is TGTGCCACCAGCAGAGGTATGGGACAGGCCATCTACGAGCAGTACTTC. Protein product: CATSRGMGQAIYEQYF.

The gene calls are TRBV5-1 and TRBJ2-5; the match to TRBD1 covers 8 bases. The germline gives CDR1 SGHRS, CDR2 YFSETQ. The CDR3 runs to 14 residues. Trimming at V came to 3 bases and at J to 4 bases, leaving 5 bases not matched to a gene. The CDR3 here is CASSSGQGGETQYF. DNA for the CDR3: TGCGCCAGCAGCTCCGGACAGGGAGGAGAGACCCAGTACTTC.

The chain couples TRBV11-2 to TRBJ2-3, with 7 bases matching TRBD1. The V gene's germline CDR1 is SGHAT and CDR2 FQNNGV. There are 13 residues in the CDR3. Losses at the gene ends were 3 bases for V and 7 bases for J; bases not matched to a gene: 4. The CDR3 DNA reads TGTGCCAGCAGCTTTCCAGGGGGTTATACGCAGTATTTT. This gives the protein CASSFPGGYTQYF.

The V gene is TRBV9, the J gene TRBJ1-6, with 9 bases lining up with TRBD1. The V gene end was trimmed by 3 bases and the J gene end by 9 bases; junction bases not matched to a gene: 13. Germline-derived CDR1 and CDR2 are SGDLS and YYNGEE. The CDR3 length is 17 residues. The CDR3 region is CASSARDREYFGSPLHF. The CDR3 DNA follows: TGTGCCAGCAGCGCCCGGGACAGGGAGTATTTTGGTTCACCCCTCCACTTT.

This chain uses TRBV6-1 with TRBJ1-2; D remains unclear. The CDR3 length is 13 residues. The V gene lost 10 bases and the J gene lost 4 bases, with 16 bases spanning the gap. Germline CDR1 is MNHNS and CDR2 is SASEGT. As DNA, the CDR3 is TGTGCCATCACCCGAGGCGGACCCTATGGCTACACCTTC. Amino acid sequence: CAITRGGPYGYTF.